Below are 26 T cell receptor beta chains sequenced from a single sample in a study of blood T cell repertoires in COVID-19. The protocol was immunoSEQ multiplex PCR, while the TCRdb copy is restricted to in-frame clones and leaves out a portion. This sample has some 130,000 clones, with 65% to 80% found just once. The sequenced sample was peripheral blood. These receptors all stem from an elderly man with acute or convalescent COVID-19.

The V and J genes are TRBV6-2 or TRBV6-3 and TRBJ1-2; TRBD1 might be the D (6 bases). Germline V gene data show CDR1 as MNHEY and CDR2 as SVGEGT. Trimming took 3 bases from V and 3 from J, leaving 20 bases between them. The CDR3 loop spans 17 amino acids. In DNA, the CDR3 is TGTGCCAGCAGTTATTCTCCGAGGGGGACCTTTTACTATGGCTACACCTTC. This translates into CASSYSPRGTFYYGYTF.

This chain joins TRBV4-3 and TRBJ1-5; D may be TRBD1 (6 bases). The CDR3 is 17 amino acids. The V end lost 0 bases, the J end lost 7 bases, and 19 bases lay between the germline ends. CDR1 LGHNA and CDR2 YSLEER come from the germline V gene. The CDR3 loop reads CASSQDLVQGRKQPQHF. The CDR3 bases are TGCGCCAGCAGCCAAGATCTAGTACAGGGAAGAAAACAGCCCCAGCATTTT.

This rearrangement joins TRBV5-4 to TRBJ2-7; D uncertain. CDR1 SGHNT and CDR2 YYREEE come from the germline V gene (reference sequence). V lost 3 bases to trimming and J lost 3 bases, with 10 bases between them. There are 13 residues in the CDR3. CDR3 amino acids: CASSSPPLYEQYF. The CDR3 nucleotides are TGTGCCAGCAGCTCCCCCCCCCTCTACGAGCAGTACTTC.

The chain links TRBV6-2 or TRBV6-3 to TRBJ2-1; 11 bases are shared with TRBD2. Germline V gene sequence: CDR1 MNHEY, CDR2 SVGEGT. Losses at the gene ends were 5 bases for V and 12 bases for J; bases not matched to a gene: 12. The CDR3 sequence is 15 residues long. The DNA of the CDR3 is TGTGCCAGCAGTCGGGATAGCGGGGGGGCGTCTGGGCAGTTCTTC. The encoded protein is CASSRDSGGASGQFF.

The chain uses TRBV11-2 and TRBJ1-1; 8 bases match TRBD1. V dropped 4 bases and J dropped 8; count of bases not matched to a gene: 18. CDR3 length: 17 amino acids. The V gene's germline CDR1 is SGHAT and CDR2 FQNNGV. CDR3 amino acids: CASSSYTGGSSIREAFF. The DNA of the CDR3 is TGTGCCAGCAGCTCCTATACAGGGGGATCCTCAATCAGGGAAGCTTTCTTT.

The V and J genes are TRBV6-4 and TRBJ2-3; 7 bases are a match to TRBD2. The CDR3 has 15 residues. V lost 3 bases to trimming and J lost 0 bases; unmatched junction nucleotides: 3. Germline V gene data show CDR1 as MRHNA and CDR2 as SNTAGT. The chain's CDR3 is CASSDEGLSTDTQYF. The CDR3 DNA sequence: TGTGCCAGCAGTGATGAGGGACTAAGCACAGATACGCAGTATTTT.

This rearrangement joins TRBV5-6 to TRBJ2-5; 11 nucleotides align to TRBD2. Per the germline V gene, CDR1 is SGHDT and CDR2 is YYEEEE. CDR3 size: 15 residues. The V segment lost 2 bases and the J segment 5 bases; nucleotides outside the gene matches: 5. DNA for the CDR3: TGTGCCAGCAGCTTCGGGACTAGCGGACGCGAGACCCAGTACTTC. This sequence encodes CASSFGTSGRETQYF.

The chain links TRBV7-3 to TRBJ2-2; perhaps TRBD1 as D (5 bases). V was clipped by 2 bases and J by 3 bases, with 7 bases between them. The CDR3 has 14 residues. CDR1 is SGHTA and CDR2 is FQGTGA in the germline V gene. The CDR3 nucleotides read TGTGCCAGCAGCTTACAGGGTCACACCGGGGAGCTGTTTTTT. This sequence encodes CASSLQGHTGELFF.

The CDR3 bases are TGTGCCAGCTCGCGCAGCGGGGGGGCTTTCGGGCAGTTCTTC. It yields the protein CASSRSGGAFGQFF. The chain is built from TRBV6-5 and TRBJ2-1, with 10 bases identical to TRBD2. The germline gives CDR1 MNHEY, CDR2 SVGAGI. V was pared by 8 bases and J by 12 bases, with 13 bases of the junction left unmatched. This CDR3 has 14 amino acids.

The genes are TRBV3-1 (or the pseudogene TRBV3-2) and TRBJ1-6, with 8 bases that match TRBD1. The germline CDR1 and CDR2 sequences are LGHDT and YNNKEL (reference sequence). CDR3 size: 15 residues. V shed 9 bases and J 0 bases; nucleotides not matched to a gene: 4. The CDR3 sequence is CASSTGVSYNSPLHF. The DNA for the CDR3 is TGTGCCAGTTCGACAGGGGTCTCCTATAATTCACCCCTCCACTTT.

This chain joins TRBV6-1 and TRBJ1-4, with TRBD1 as a possible D gene (6 bases). The CDR3 extends over 16 amino acids. Trimming left V 1 base short and J 8 bases short, with 17 bases between. The V gene's germline CDR1 is MNHNS and CDR2 SASEGT. The CDR3 coding sequence is TGTGCCAGCAGTGAAGTTCAAGGGACACTAGAAGAAAAACTGTTTTTT. Residues: CASSEVQGTLEEKLFF.

The chain joins TRBV7-9 to TRBJ1-1; D ambiguous. The germline V gene encodes CDR1 SEHNR and CDR2 FQNEAQ (reference sequence). This CDR3 comprises 14 residues. Trimming stripped 2 bases from V and 5 bases from J, with 12 bases between. This CDR3 reads CASSLNEVVTEAFF. The CDR3 DNA reads TGTGCCAGCAGCTTAAATGAGGTAGTGACTGAAGCTTTCTTT. Filled out from reference TRBV7-9 and TRBJ1-1, the complete variable domain reads DTGVSQNPRHKITKRGQNVTFRCDPISEHNRLYWYRQTLGQGPEFLTYFQNEAQLEKSRLLSDRFSAERPKGSFSTLEIQRTEQGDSAMYLCASSLNEVVTEAFFGQGTRLTVV.

Of note for this clone: The junction does not match germline at one end; this may be a read error. The chain has TRBV7-3 and TRBJ1-2; D not certain. The CDR3 runs 12 residues. The germline gives CDR1 SGHTA, CDR2 FQGTGA. Here the CDR3 DNA reads TGTGCCAGCAGCGCCCCGTGGGGAGTCATCGTCTTC. Translating it yields CASSAPWGVIVF. Filled out from reference TRBV7-3 and TRBJ1-2, the complete variable domain reads GAGVSQTPSNKVTEKGKYVELRCDPISGHTALYWYRQSLGQGPEFLIYFQGTGAADDSGLPNDRFFAVRPEGSVSTLKIQRTERGDSAVYLCASSAPWGVIVFGSGTRLTVV.

The V call is TRBV28, the J call TRBJ1-2, with 8 bases lining up with TRBD1. Germline V gene data show CDR1 as MDHEN and CDR2 as SYDVKM. V trimming: 1 base; J trimming: 7 bases; junction bases outside the gene matches: 11. CDR3 length: 16 residues. For the CDR3, the DNA is TGTGCCAGCAGTTTATTAGCCCAGGGGGCGCAGGGTGGCTACACCTTC. Its protein is CASSLLAQGAQGGYTF.

This rearrangement joins TRBV4-1 to TRBJ1-2; 7 bases match TRBD1. There are 14 residues in the CDR3. Germline V gene lookup returns CDR1 MGHRA and CDR2 YSYEKL. V lost 5 bases to trimming and J lost 5 bases; unmatched junction nucleotides: 8. Here the CDR3 DNA reads TGCGCCAGCAGCGGAGGACAGGATACTTATGGCTACACCTTC. Protein: CASSGGQDTYGYTF.

This chain connects TRBV11-3 to TRBJ2-3; 8 bases align to TRBD1. Germline lookup yields CDR1 SGHNT and CDR2 YENEEA. After removal of 5 bases from V and 5 bases from J, the junction contained 9 bases not matched to a gene. The CDR3 spans 15 residues. CDR3 residues: CASSLRQGAEDTQYF. Here the CDR3 DNA reads TGTGCCAGCAGCCTCCGGCAGGGGGCAGAAGATACGCAGTATTTT.

The chain carries TRBV7-2 and TRBJ2-7; a possible D gene is TRBD1 (5 bases). V lost 5 bases to trimming and J lost 6 bases, with 14 bases between them. The CDR3 has 13 amino acids. Germline CDR1 SGHTA, CDR2 FQGNSA. As DNA, the CDR3 is TGTGCCAGCAGCCCTTCATCAGGGCCCGAGCAGTACTTC. This encodes CASSPSSGPEQYF.

This chain joins TRBV2 and TRBJ1-1, with 7 bases matching TRBD1. With 8 bases clipped from V and 4 bases from J, the junction kept 7 bases outside the gene matches. From germline, CDR1 is SNHLY and CDR2 FYNNEI. The CDR3 spans 13 residues. The CDR3 region has the DNA TGTGCCAGCGGGACAGTTTTACTCACTGAAGCTTTCTTT. It translates to CASGTVLLTEAFF.

This chain uses TRBV10-3 with TRBJ1-2; 7 bases are a match to TRBD1. The ends lost 4 bases at V and 0 bases at J; junction bases unmatched: 2. The CDR3 spans 14 residues. From germline, CDR1 is ENHRY and CDR2 SYGVKD. The CDR3 spells CAISGQGANYGYTF. The CDR3 DNA reads as TGTGCCATCAGTGGACAGGGAGCTAACTATGGCTACACCTTC.

The chain has TRBV5-1 and TRBJ2-2; D possibly corresponds to TRBD2 (5 bases). V lost 4 bases to trimming and J lost 2 bases, with 18 bases between them. This CDR3 comprises 17 residues. Germline V lookup: CDR1 SGHRS, CDR2 YFSETQ. The DNA of the CDR3 is TGCGCCAGCAGCACCAGTTCCGGGGTTTCTAACACCGGGGAGCTGTTTTTT. Protein sequence: CASSTSSGVSNTGELFF.

This clone showed up just a few times. The chain combines TRBV5-1 with TRBJ1-1; weak D call: TRBD1 (6 bases). CDR1 and CDR2 from the germline V gene are SGHRS and YFSETQ. The CDR3 runs 13 residues. Deletions cut 6 bases from V and 6 bases from J, with 15 bases between. This CDR3 reads CASTRTDKSEAFF. The DNA of the CDR3 is TGCGCCAGCACCCGGACAGACAAGTCTGAAGCTTTCTTT.

This chain joins TRBV7-6 and TRBJ1-1; D is perhaps TRBD1 (6 bases). Germline V CDR1 and CDR2: SGHVS, FNYEAQ. The CDR3 extends over 15 amino acids. The ends were cut back, 5 bases at V and 4 bases at J, with 17 bases in the middle. The CDR3 nucleotides are TGTGCCAGCAGCGCGAGAAGGGGGTTTGGCACTGAAGCTTTCTTT. Translation: CASSARRGFGTEAFF.

The V call is TRBV29-1, the J call TRBJ1-5; TRBD1 agrees at 7 bases. Germline values: CDR1 SQVTM, CDR2 ANQGSEA. After removal of 4 bases from V and 4 bases from J, the junction contained 7 bases not matched to a gene. The CDR3 runs to 14 residues. As DNA, the CDR3 is TGCAGCGTTGGACAGGGAGGAGTGAATCAGCCCCAGCATTTT. It translates to CSVGQGGVNQPQHF.

The chain joins TRBV9 to TRBJ1-3; D remains unclear. The V gene lost 2 bases and the J gene lost 3 bases, with 6 bases spanning the gap. CDR1 is SGDLS, CDR2 YYNGEE, per germline. CDR3 length equals 13 residues. In DNA form, the CDR3 reads TGTGCCAGCAGCGTTTCTTATGGAAACACCATATATTTT. Its protein product is CASSVSYGNTIYF.

V is TRBV4-3 and J is TRBJ2-3; tentatively, D is TRBD2 (6 bases). This CDR3 region has 18 residues. CDR1 is LGHNA and CDR2 is YSLEER in the germline V gene. The V end lost 4 bases, the J end lost 0 bases, and 20 bases lay between the germline ends. CDR3 protein: CASSPRGSGGTSTDTQYF. CDR3 coding DNA: TGCGCCAGCAGCCCCCGGGGGAGCGGTGGAACTAGCACAGATACGCAGTATTTT.

The V call is TRBV5-8, the J call TRBJ1-6, with D unclear. CDR1 is SGHTS, CDR2 YDEGEE, per germline. The ends were cut back, 10 bases at V and 5 bases at J, with 16 bases in the middle. CDR3 length: 14 residues. The CDR3 loop reads CAGAPVGNNSPLHF. The CDR3, as DNA: TGTGCCGGCGCCCCAGTCGGGAATAATTCACCCCTCCACTTT.